These 25 T cell receptor beta chains were sequenced from one sample in a study of T cell repertoires in cytomegalovirus infection. TCRdb re-derived calls from the reads in MiXCR, one entry per CDR3 protein. The repertoire has some 250,000 distinct CDR3 sequences, roughly 10% of them found once; the top ten carry approximately 15%. The specimen was PBMCs. These TCRs come from a human donor in good health (CMV status not recorded). Some clones in this sample may be carry-over from other donors' samples.

This clonotype was counted many times. The rearrangement links TRBV7-2 to TRBJ1-5, with D possibly matching TRBD1 (5 bases). In germline, CDR1 is SGHTA, CDR2 FQGNSA. V lost 5 bases and J lost 4, with 12 bases in between. CDR3 size: 14 residues. For the CDR3, the DNA is TGTGCCAGCAGCCTAACAGGTCCGAATCAGCCCCAGCATTTT. This gives the protein CASSLTGPNQPQHF. The complete variable domain, with remaining parts taken from reference TRBV7-2 and TRBJ1-5, reads GAGVSQSPSNKVTEKGKDVELRCDPISGHTALYWYRQSLGQGLEFLIYFQGNSAPDKSGLPSDRFSAERTGGSVSTLTIQRTQQEDSAVYLCASSLTGPNQPQHFGDGTRLSIL.

Only a few counts were recorded for this clonotype. The chain uses TRBV19 and TRBJ1-5; D not resolved. The V gene's germline CDR1 is LNHDA and CDR2 SQIVND (reference sequence). The CDR3 is 15 amino acids. V was shortened by 5 bases and J by 0 bases, with 11 bases between the two germline ends. The CDR3 here is CASSVLLVSNQPQHF. In DNA, the CDR3 is TGTGCCAGTAGTGTCCTTCTGGTTAGCAATCAGCCCCAGCATTTT.

The V call is TRBV2, the J call TRBJ1-1, with a possible D match to TRBD1 (5 bases). V was shortened by 6 bases and J by 0 bases, with 11 bases between the two germline ends. The germline V gene encodes CDR1 SNHLY and CDR2 FYNNEI. This CDR3 has 14 residues. The CDR3 loop is CASRDGGVNTEAFF. CDR3 sequence (DNA): TGTGCCAGCAGGGACGGGGGGGTGAACACTGAAGCTTTCTTT.

This clonotype was detected only a few times. V usage is TRBV19 and J usage is TRBJ2-7; 8 bases agree with TRBD1. Germline CDR1 is LNHDA and CDR2 is SQIVND (reference sequence). V shed 10 bases and J 7 bases; nucleotides not matched to a gene: 12. CDR3 length equals 13 residues. The chain's CDR3 is CATGDRGGREQYF. DNA for the CDR3: TGTGCCACCGGCGACAGGGGTGGGAGGGAGCAGTACTTC.

The chain joins TRBV19 to TRBJ1-5, with unresolved D. The V end lost 6 bases, the J end lost 0 bases, and 9 bases lay between the germline ends. CDR1 and CDR2 from the germline V gene are LNHDA and SQIVND (reference sequence). CDR3 size: 14 residues. CDR3 amino acids: CASRLGHSNQPQHF. In DNA form, the CDR3 reads TGTGCCAGTAGACTCGGCCATAGCAATCAGCCCCAGCATTTT.

This clonotype was detected only a few times. The gene calls are TRBV11-2 and TRBJ2-1; TRBD1 matches at 10 bases. The CDR3 consists of 14 residues. Germline V gives CDR1 SGHAT, CDR2 FQNNGV. Unmatched junction bases numbered 6, after V lost 7 bases and J lost 6 bases. Here the CDR3 DNA reads TGTGCCAGCACACCGGGACAGGGGATCAATGAGCAGTTCTTC. Translation: CASTPGQGINEQFF. The variable domain in full, completed from reference TRBV11-2 and TRBJ2-1, reads EAGVAQSPRYKIIEKRQSVAFWCNPISGHATLYWYQQILGQGPKLLIQFQNNGVVDDSQLPKDRFSAERLKGVDSTLKIQPAKLEDSAVYLCASTPGQGINEQFFGPGTRLTVL.

The chain has TRBV4-3 and TRBJ2-3; D unresolved. Germline CDR1 reads LGHNA; CDR2 reads YSLEER. CDR3 size: 10 residues. Trimming left V 8 bases short and J 6 bases short, with 6 bases between. The CDR3 DNA reads as TGCGCCAGCCGGCCGGATACGCAGTATTTT. This encodes CASRPDTQYF.

This clonotype was seen many times. The V and J genes are TRBV7-2 and TRBJ1-4; 9 bases agree with TRBD1. From germline, CDR1 is SGHTA and CDR2 FQGNSA. The CDR3 contains 17 residues. Unmatched junction bases numbered 13, after V lost 5 bases and J lost 6 bases. In DNA form, the CDR3 reads TGTGCCAGCAGCAGGACAGGGGCCTCAGGGGGCTATGAAAAACTGTTTTTT. It yields the protein CASSRTGASGGYEKLFF.

The chain combines TRBV5-5 with TRBJ2-3, with D hard to call. Trimming removed 0 bases at V and 3 bases at J, with 8 bases between. Germline V gene data show CDR1 as SGHKS and CDR2 as YYEKEE (reference sequence). The CDR3 loop spans 14 amino acids. The CDR3 sequence is CASSLDMGTDTQYF. The CDR3 DNA follows: TGTGCCAGCAGCTTGGATATGGGAACAGATACGCAGTATTTT.

The chain uses TRBV19 and TRBJ1-5, with TRBD1 as a possible D gene (6 bases). Germline V CDR1 and CDR2: LNHDA, SQIVND (reference sequence). The length of the CDR3 is 16 residues. V shed 4 bases and J shed 2 bases, with 15 bases lying between them. The CDR3 loop is CASSRVRGVGNQPQHF. The CDR3 region has the DNA TGTGCCAGTAGTAGAGTCAGGGGAGTTGGCAATCAGCCCCAGCATTTT.

This clonotype was observed many times. CDR3 coding DNA: TGTGCCAGCAGCTTAGGGGCAGGGGGCAGGAATAATTCACCCCTCCACTTT. Encoded protein: CASSLGAGGRNNSPLHF. The chain joins TRBV7-2 to TRBJ1-6; 8 bases line up with TRBD1. This CDR3 spans 17 amino acids. Germline loops: CDR1 SGHTA, CDR2 FQGNSA. With 1 base clipped from V and 5 bases from J, the junction kept 7 bases outside the gene matches.

This clonotype was recorded many times. The chain joins TRBV4-3 to TRBJ2-1; D is possibly TRBD2 (6 bases). The CDR3 totals 13 residues. Germline values: CDR1 LGHNA, CDR2 YSLEER. The ends were cut back, 1 base at V and 8 bases at J, with 9 bases in the middle. The CDR3: CASSQAGTDEQFF. CDR3 nucleotide sequence: TGCGCCAGCAGCCAAGCTGGGACTGATGAGCAGTTCTTC.

In this sample, this clonotype turned up a few times. This chain uses TRBV28 with TRBJ1-2, with TRBD1 as a possible D gene (6 bases). CDR1 MDHEN and CDR2 SYDVKM come from the germline V gene. This CDR3 is built from 13 residues. Trimming pared 7 bases from V and 4 bases from J, leaving 13 bases between. The CDR3: CASTGQWSYGYTF. The CDR3 region has the DNA TGTGCCAGCACCGGACAGTGGAGCTATGGCTACACCTTC.

This clonotype was seen a few times. This chain joins TRBV6-1 and TRBJ2-1, with TRBD1 identical over 8 bases. Germline CDR1 is MNHNS and CDR2 is SASEGT. V gave up 5 bases and J gave up 2 bases; unmatched junction bases: 5. This CDR3 contains 15 residues. This chain's CDR3 is CASSRTGWTYNEQFF. The DNA of the CDR3 is TGTGCCAGCAGTCGGACAGGGTGGACCTACAATGAGCAGTTCTTC.

This clonotype has a count of ten or more. The chain joins TRBV12-3 or TRBV12-4 to TRBJ1-2; D gene ambiguous. Trimming left V 9 bases short and J 7 bases short, with 15 bases between. This CDR3 has 12 amino acids. The CDR3 sequence: CASGEAGGGYTF. CDR3 nucleotides: TGTGCCAGTGGAGAGGCAGGAGGTGGCTACACCTTC.

In its sample, this clonotype was seen many times. The rearrangement joins TRBV12-3 or TRBV12-4 to TRBJ2-6; D is tentatively TRBD1 or TRBD2 (5 bases each). Trimming took 6 bases from V and 0 from J, leaving 15 bases between them. The CDR3 has 17 amino acids. CDR3 amino acids: CASSSPGRSSGANVLTF. In DNA, the CDR3 is TGTGCCAGCAGCTCCCCGGGACGGAGCTCTGGGGCCAACGTCCTGACTTTC.

Notes on this clonotype: This may come from a read error, since a much larger clone is one base off. V is TRBV28 and J is TRBJ1-2, with 11 positions matching TRBD1. Trimming took 8 bases from V and 5 from J; bases not matched to a gene: 7. The CDR3 has 14 residues. CDR1 MDHEN and CDR2 SYDVKM come from the germline V gene. CDR3 DNA sequence: TGTGCCAGCGGTCCGGACAGGGGGCCTTATGGCTACACCTTC. It specifies CASGPDRGPYGYTF.

This clonotype was seen many times. The CDR3, as DNA: TGTGCCAGCAGCCAGCCGAGCGGGGGAAGGGAGACCCAGTACTTC. It is translated as CASSQPSGGRETQYF. The genes are TRBV7-2 and TRBJ2-5, with TRBD2 matching over 8 bases. Germline values: CDR1 SGHTA, CDR2 FQGNSA. The CDR3 has 15 amino acids. The V and J ends lost 5 bases and 5 bases, in that order; junction bases with no gene match: 10.

This clonotype was observed at least ten times. The genes are TRBV29-1 and TRBJ2-1, with D unclear. The CDR3 is 13 residues long. Trimming left V 5 bases short and J 3 bases short, with 11 bases between. CDR1 and CDR2 from the germline V gene are SQVTM and ANQGSEA. CDR3 residues: CSVLRPGYNEQFF. In DNA form, the CDR3 reads TGCAGCGTTCTCCGGCCCGGCTACAATGAGCAGTTCTTC.

This clonotype was seen many times. V usage is TRBV7-2 and J usage is TRBJ1-1; D might be TRBD1 (6 bases). The CDR3 totals 16 residues. CDR1 SGHTA and CDR2 FQGNSA come from the germline V gene. Trimming cost V 6 bases and J 4 bases, with 21 bases left between them. Here the CDR3 DNA reads TGTGCCAGCAGACGAAAATCCTCAGGGGTTGGCACTGAAGCTTTCTTT. Residues: CASRRKSSGVGTEAFF.

This clonotype was observed many times. The V call is TRBV7-3, the J call TRBJ2-5; TRBD2 agrees at 10 bases. Germline V gives CDR1 SGHTA, CDR2 FQGTGA. J was trimmed by 4 bases and V by 1 base; bases with no gene match: 6. CDR3 length: 16 amino acids. The CDR3 reads CASSLRTSGGRETQYF. Written as DNA, the CDR3 is TGTGCCAGCAGCTTAAGGACTAGCGGAGGCCGAGAGACCCAGTACTTC.

This clonotype occurred a few times. The chain uses TRBV29-1 and TRBJ1-2; D not resolved. The CDR3 spans 12 residues. V was pared by 1 base and J by 8 bases, with 11 bases between. CDR1 and CDR2 from the germline V gene are SQVTM and ANQGSEA. CDR3 region: CSVEGVRGGYTF. The CDR3 DNA sequence: TGCAGCGTTGAAGGGGTTAGAGGGGGCTACACCTTC.

This clonotype was seen many times. The rearrangement links TRBV19 to TRBJ1-1; TRBD1 matches at 9 bases. Losses at the gene ends were 6 bases for V and 4 bases for J; bases not matched to a gene: 6. From germline, CDR1 is LNHDA and CDR2 SQIVND (reference sequence). The CDR3 totals 14 residues. CDR3 sequence (DNA): TGTGCCAGTAGACTTACAGGGGGCCTCACTGAAGCTTTCTTT. Residues: CASRLTGGLTEAFF.

There are many counts of this clonotype. The V gene is TRBV7-2, the J gene TRBJ2-1, with D possibly TRBD1 on 7 matching bases. The CDR3 spans 16 residues. The V gene lost 1 base and the J gene lost 4 bases, with 14 bases spanning the gap. CDR1 and CDR2 (germline): SGHTA, FQGNSA. CDR3 bases: TGTGCCAGCAGCTTAGAGTCAGGGGGGTCTTACAATGAGCAGTTCTTC. This sequence encodes CASSLESGGSYNEQFF.

This clonotype was counted many times. The CDR3 bases are TGCGCCAGCAGCTTGGAGTGGGGGCTGAGCGAGCAGTACTTC. This encodes CASSLEWGLSEQYF. The chain couples TRBV5-1 to TRBJ2-7; tentatively, D is TRBD1 (6 bases). Germline V lookup: CDR1 SGHRS, CDR2 YFSETQ. The CDR3 length is 14 residues. Trimming shortened V by 0 bases and J by 6 bases, and 13 bases separated the two germline ends.